A single sample is the source of the 12 T cell receptor beta chains below, sequenced in a study of T cell responses to AZD1222 COVID-19 vaccine. Sequencing was performed with immunoSEQ multiplex PCR; in TCRdb, only in-frame clones are kept and a portion is missing. This table has more than 85,000 clones, roughly 90% appearing once. Sequencing used peripheral blood, obtained on day 0 of AZD1222 vaccination. The receptor source for this set is an adult in good health.

V and J are TRBV19 and TRBJ1-6; TRBD1 aligns across 11 bases. This CDR3 has 18 residues. Germline V gene lookup returns CDR1 LNHDA and CDR2 SQIVND (reference sequence). V lost 10 bases and J lost 3; bases outside the gene matches: 14. CDR3 loop: CATATGTGGRNYNSPLHF. The CDR3 DNA follows: TGTGCCACCGCGACCGGGACAGGGGGGCGTAACTATAATTCACCCCTCCACTTT.

The chain recombines TRBV11-2 with TRBJ1-1; 8 bases line up with TRBD1. The V gene's germline CDR1 is SGHAT and CDR2 FQNNGV. Trimming at V came to 5 bases and at J to 4 bases, leaving 9 bases not matched to a gene. The CDR3 has 15 residues. CDR3 nucleotide sequence: TGTGCCAGCAGCCAATCGACAGGGGTGCCCACTGAAGCTTTCTTT. It translates to CASSQSTGVPTEAFF. The entire variable domain, with the rest obtained from reference TRBV11-2 and TRBJ1-1, is as follows: EAGVAQSPRYKIIEKRQSVAFWCNPISGHATLYWYQQILGQGPKLLIQFQNNGVVDDSQLPKDRFSAERLKGVDSTLKIQPAKLEDSAVYLCASSQSTGVPTEAFFGQGTRLTVV.

The CDR3 coding sequence is TGCGCCAGCAGCCAAGATAAAGTAGACAGGGGATACAATGAGCAGTTCTTC. It yields the protein CASSQDKVDRGYNEQFF. The rearrangement links TRBV4-1 to TRBJ2-1; 8 bases map to TRBD1. The germline CDR1 and CDR2 sequences are MGHRA and YSYEKL. The CDR3 is 17 residues long. Trimming cost V 0 bases and J 4 bases; bases outside gene matches: 8.

V is TRBV11-1 and J is TRBJ1-2; tentatively, D is TRBD1 (5 bases). From germline, CDR1 is SGHAT and CDR2 FQDESV (reference sequence). V was clipped by 4 bases and J by 2 bases, with 11 bases between them. This CDR3 is 14 amino acids long. The DNA for the CDR3 is TGTGCCAGCAGCTCGAGGGGAGGCAACTATGGCTACACCTTC. This sequence encodes CASSSRGGNYGYTF.

The sample holds one count of this clone. The genes are TRBV25-1 and TRBJ2-2; D is undetermined. The V and J ends lost 3 bases and 0 bases respectively, with 8 bases between them. This CDR3 has 15 residues. Per the germline V gene, CDR1 is MGHDK and CDR2 is SYGVNS. The CDR3 DNA is TGTGCCAGCAGTGATTTAATAACGAACACCGGGGAGCTGTTTTTT. Translating gives CASSDLITNTGELFF.

This clone was seen only once. This sequence joins TRBV2 and TRBJ1-6; 7 bases map to TRBD1. The CDR3 runs to 15 residues. V trimming: 4 bases; J trimming: 5 bases; junction bases outside the gene matches: 5. Germline CDR1 reads SNHLY; CDR2 reads FYNNEI. The CDR3 DNA reads as TGTGCCAGCAGTGTCCGGGACAGCAATAATTCACCCCTCCACTTT. Protein sequence: CASSVRDSNNSPLHF.

The chain employs TRBV7-7 and TRBJ2-1; 11 bases agree with TRBD1. The trim removed 5 bases at V and 7 bases at J, leaving 7 bases unmatched. Germline V gives CDR1 SSHAT, CDR2 FNYEAQ (reference sequence). The CDR3 loop spans 15 amino acids. The CDR3 bases are TGTGCCAGCAGCCCAACCGGGACAGGGGGTAATGAGCAGTTCTTC. Translation: CASSPTGTGGNEQFF. Full variable domain (rest looked up from reference TRBV7-7 and TRBJ2-1): GAGVSQSPRYKVTKRGQDVTLRCDPISSHATLYWYQQALGQGPEFLTYFNYEAQPDKSGLPSDRFSAERPEGSISTLTIQRTEQRDSAMYRCASSPTGTGGNEQFFGPGTRLTVL.

The chain carries TRBV4-1 and TRBJ2-7, with TRBD1 matching over 9 bases. The V segment lost 2 bases and the J segment 6 bases; nucleotides outside the gene matches: 5. Germline CDR1 reads MGHRA; CDR2 reads YSYEKL. The CDR3 consists of 14 residues. CDR3 loop: CASSQRDRAGEQYF. Here the CDR3 DNA reads TGCGCCAGCAGCCAACGGGACAGGGCGGGCGAGCAGTACTTC.

This clone occurred once. The chain carries TRBV6-4 and TRBJ1-6; 8 bases fit TRBD1. Germline CDR1 reads MRHNA; CDR2 reads SNTAGT. There are 16 residues in the CDR3. The ends lost 0 bases at V and 7 bases at J; junction bases unmatched: 5. The CDR3 region is CASSDSPGGANSPLHF. In DNA, the CDR3 is TGTGCCAGCAGTGACTCTCCAGGGGGCGCGAATTCACCCCTCCACTTT.

The rearrangement joins TRBV7-6 to TRBJ1-1, with TRBD1 as a possible D gene (5 bases). The V end lost 5 bases, the J end lost 5 bases, and 15 bases lay between the germline ends. The CDR3 sequence is 14 residues long. The V gene's germline CDR1 is SGHVS and CDR2 FNYEAQ. The CDR3 reads CASSLEGSGTEAFF. Written as DNA, the CDR3 is TGTGCCAGCAGCCTGGAGGGGTCGGGGACTGAAGCTTTCTTT.

This clone showed up just a few times. Other DNA sequences in this sample translate to the same CDR3. This chain links TRBV4-1 with TRBJ1-5; unclear D gene. The CDR3 loop spans 13 amino acids. Trimming took 1 base from V and 6 from J, leaving 7 bases between them. Germline CDR1 is MGHRA and CDR2 is YSYEKL. In DNA, the CDR3 is TGCGCCAGCAGCCAAGCCCCGAGTCAGCCCCAGCATTTT. Translation: CASSQAPSQPQHF.

The rearrangement uses TRBV6-5 and TRBJ2-5; 12 bases line up with TRBD2. Germline trimming cut 6 bases from V and 7 bases from J; bases unmatched to any gene: 6. This CDR3 spans 14 amino acids. The V gene's germline CDR1 is MNHEY and CDR2 SVGAGI. CDR3: CASRLAGGSRTQYF. The CDR3 nucleotides read TGTGCCAGCAGACTAGCGGGGGGCAGCCGGACCCAGTACTTC.